This record concerns one T cell receptor beta chain sequence. What it binds is unknown. The germline gives CDR1 LNHNV, CDR2 YYDKDF (reference sequence). Trimming shortened V by 3 bases and J by 1 base, and 12 bases separated the two germline ends. CDR3 size: 15 residues. This sample was taken from a study of cytomegalovirus exposure and HLA in healthy donors. General study results and limits: A later analysis, which compared TCR beta chains of equal frequency, found the HLA-associated ones more clonally expanded.

60 Vbeta and 13 Jbeta primers were used in PCR. Data came from immunoSEQ multiplex PCR; TCRdb stores just in-frame clones and leaves some out. The sample yields 65,000 to 85,000 clones, about 80% seen once. The sequenced sample was PBMCs. This clonotype originated in a man aged 50 to 59 in good health and CMV-seropositive. The chain links TRBV15 to TRBJ2-5; a possible D gene is TRBD2 (6 bases). CDR3 residues: CATSRGISGQETQYF. In DNA form, the CDR3 reads TGTGCCACCAGCAGGGGCATTAGCGGCCAAGAGACCCAGTACTTC.